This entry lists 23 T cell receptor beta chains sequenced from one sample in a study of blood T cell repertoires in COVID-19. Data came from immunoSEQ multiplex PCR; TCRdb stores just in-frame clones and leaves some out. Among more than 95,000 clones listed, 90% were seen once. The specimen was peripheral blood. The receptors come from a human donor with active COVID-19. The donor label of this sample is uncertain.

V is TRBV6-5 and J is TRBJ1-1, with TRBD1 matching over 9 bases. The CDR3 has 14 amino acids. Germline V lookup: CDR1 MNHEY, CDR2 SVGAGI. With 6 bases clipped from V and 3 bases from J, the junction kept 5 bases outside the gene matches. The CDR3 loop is CASRPGTGHTEAFF. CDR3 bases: TGTGCCAGCAGACCCGGGACAGGGCACACTGAAGCTTTCTTT.

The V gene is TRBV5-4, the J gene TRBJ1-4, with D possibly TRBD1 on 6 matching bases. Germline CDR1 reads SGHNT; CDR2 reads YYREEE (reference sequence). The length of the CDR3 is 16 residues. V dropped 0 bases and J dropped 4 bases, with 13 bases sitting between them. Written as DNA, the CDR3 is TGTGCCAGCAGCTTGGACAGGGAAGGTCTTAATGAAAAACTGTTTTTT. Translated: CASSLDREGLNEKLFF.

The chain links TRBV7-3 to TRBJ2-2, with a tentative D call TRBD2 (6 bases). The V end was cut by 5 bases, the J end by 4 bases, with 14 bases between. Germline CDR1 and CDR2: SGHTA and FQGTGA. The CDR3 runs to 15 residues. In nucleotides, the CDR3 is TGTGCCAGCAGCCCCTTGCGGGGAGTCACCGGGGAGCTGTTTTTT. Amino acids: CASSPLRGVTGELFF.

The CDR3 loop is CSVGDYGHIYF. As DNA, the CDR3 is TGCAGCGTTGGGGACTATGGCCACATATATTTT. The chain carries TRBV29-1 and TRBJ1-3; D is perhaps TRBD1 (5 bases). The CDR3 spans 11 residues. CDR1 and CDR2 from the germline V gene are SQVTM and ANQGSEA. The V and J ends lost 4 bases and 12 bases respectively, with 13 bases between them.

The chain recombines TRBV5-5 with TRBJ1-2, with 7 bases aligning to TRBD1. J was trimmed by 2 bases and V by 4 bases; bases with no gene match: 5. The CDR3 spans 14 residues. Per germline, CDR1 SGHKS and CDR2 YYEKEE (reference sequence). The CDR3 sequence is CASSARQGNYGYTF. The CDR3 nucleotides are TGTGCCAGCAGCGCTAGACAGGGAAACTATGGCTACACCTTC. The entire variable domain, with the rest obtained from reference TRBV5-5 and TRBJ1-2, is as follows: DAGVTQSPTHLIKTRGQQVTLRCSPISGHKSVSWYQQVLGQGPQFIFQYYEKEERGRGNFPDRFSARQFPNYSSELNVNALLLGDSALYLCASSARQGNYGYTFGSGTRLTVV.

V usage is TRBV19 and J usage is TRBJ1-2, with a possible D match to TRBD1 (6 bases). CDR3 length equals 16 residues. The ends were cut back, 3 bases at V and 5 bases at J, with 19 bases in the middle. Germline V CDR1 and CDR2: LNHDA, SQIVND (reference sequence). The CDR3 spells CASSITRGRAPYGYTF. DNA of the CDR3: TGTGCCAGTAGTATTACCAGGGGACGTGCACCGTATGGCTACACCTTC.

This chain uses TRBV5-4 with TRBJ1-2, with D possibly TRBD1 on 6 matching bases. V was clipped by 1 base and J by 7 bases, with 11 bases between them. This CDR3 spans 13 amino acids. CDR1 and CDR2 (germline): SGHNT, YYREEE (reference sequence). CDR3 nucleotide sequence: TGTGCCAGCAGCTTGTTGGGGGCGCGTGGCTACACCTTC. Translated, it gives CASSLLGARGYTF.

CDR3: CASSPNKYTGLESPLHF. The CDR3, as DNA: TGTGCCAGCAGCCCAAACAAATATACAGGGTTAGAATCACCCCTCCACTTT. The V and J genes are TRBV7-2 and TRBJ1-6; D may be TRBD1 (6 bases). The CDR3 runs 17 residues. Germline V gene lookup returns CDR1 SGHTA and CDR2 FQGNSA. V was clipped by 5 bases and J by 10 bases, with 24 bases between them.

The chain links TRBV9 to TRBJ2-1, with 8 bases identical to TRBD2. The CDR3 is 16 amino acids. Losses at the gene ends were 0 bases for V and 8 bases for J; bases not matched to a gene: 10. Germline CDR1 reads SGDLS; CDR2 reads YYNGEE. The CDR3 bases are TGTGCCAGCAGCGTAGCCCCGGGGGGGGAGGAGGATGAGCAGTTCTTC. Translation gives CASSVAPGGEEDEQFF.

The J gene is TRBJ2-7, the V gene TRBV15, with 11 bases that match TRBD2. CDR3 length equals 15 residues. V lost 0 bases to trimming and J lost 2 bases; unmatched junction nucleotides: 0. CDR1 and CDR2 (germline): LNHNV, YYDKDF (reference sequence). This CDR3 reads CATSRDSGGAYEQYF. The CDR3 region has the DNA TGTGCCACCAGCAGAGATAGCGGGGGGGCCTACGAGCAGTACTTC.

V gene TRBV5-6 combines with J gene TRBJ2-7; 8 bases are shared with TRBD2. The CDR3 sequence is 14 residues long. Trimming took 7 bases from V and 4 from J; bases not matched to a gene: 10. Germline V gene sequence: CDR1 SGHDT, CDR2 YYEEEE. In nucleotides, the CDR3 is TGTGCCAGCGCCGGCGGACTAGCTGGGTACGAGCAGTACTTC. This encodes CASAGGLAGYEQYF.

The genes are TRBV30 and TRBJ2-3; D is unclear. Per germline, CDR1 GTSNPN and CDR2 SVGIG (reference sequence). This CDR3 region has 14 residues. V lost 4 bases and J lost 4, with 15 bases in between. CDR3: CAWIAHEVADTQYF. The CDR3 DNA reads TGTGCCTGGATAGCCCACGAGGTTGCAGATACGCAGTATTTT.

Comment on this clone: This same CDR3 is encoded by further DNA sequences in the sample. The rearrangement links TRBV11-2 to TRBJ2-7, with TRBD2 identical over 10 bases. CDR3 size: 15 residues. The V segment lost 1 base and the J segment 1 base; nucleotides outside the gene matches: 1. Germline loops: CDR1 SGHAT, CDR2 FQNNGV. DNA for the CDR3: TGTGCCAGCAGCTTAGCTAGCGGGGGATCCTACGAGCAGTACTTC. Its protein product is CASSLASGGSYEQYF.

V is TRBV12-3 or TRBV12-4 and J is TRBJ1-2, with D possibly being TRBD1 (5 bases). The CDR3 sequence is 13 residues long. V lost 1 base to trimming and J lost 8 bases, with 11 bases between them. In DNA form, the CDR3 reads TGTGCCAGCAGTTTAGGGGGGACTCAGGGCTACACCTTC. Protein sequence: CASSLGGTQGYTF.

The CDR3 spells CASSYGGSSETQYF. In DNA, the CDR3 is TGTGCCAGCAGTTACGGGGGGAGTTCAGAGACCCAGTACTTC. The rearrangement joins TRBV6-5 to TRBJ2-5; D is possibly TRBD2 (6 bases). V gave up 2 bases and J gave up 4 bases, with 11 bases separating them. The CDR3 is 14 amino acids. Germline V gives CDR1 MNHEY, CDR2 SVGAGI.

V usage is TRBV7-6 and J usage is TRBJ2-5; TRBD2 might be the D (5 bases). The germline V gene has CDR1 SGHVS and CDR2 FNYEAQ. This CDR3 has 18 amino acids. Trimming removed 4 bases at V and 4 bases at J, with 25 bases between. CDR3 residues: CASSSFLRTRLLGETQYF. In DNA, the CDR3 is TGTGCCAGCAGCTCCTTTTTGCGGACCCGACTACTTGGAGAGACCCAGTACTTC.

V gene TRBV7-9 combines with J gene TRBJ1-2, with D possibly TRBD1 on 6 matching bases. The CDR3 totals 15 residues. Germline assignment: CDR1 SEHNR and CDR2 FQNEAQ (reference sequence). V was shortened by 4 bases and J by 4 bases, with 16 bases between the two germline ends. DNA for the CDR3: TGTGCCAGCAGCTCCGGGACAACTTTTACCTATGGCTACACCTTC. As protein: CASSSGTTFTYGYTF.

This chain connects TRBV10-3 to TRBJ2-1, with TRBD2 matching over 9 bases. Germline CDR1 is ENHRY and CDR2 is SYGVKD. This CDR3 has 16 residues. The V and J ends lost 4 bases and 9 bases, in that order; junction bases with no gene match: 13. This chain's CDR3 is CAISGSGGPGQTEQFF. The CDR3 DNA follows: TGTGCCATCAGTGGTAGCGGGGGCCCAGGTCAGACTGAGCAGTTCTTC.

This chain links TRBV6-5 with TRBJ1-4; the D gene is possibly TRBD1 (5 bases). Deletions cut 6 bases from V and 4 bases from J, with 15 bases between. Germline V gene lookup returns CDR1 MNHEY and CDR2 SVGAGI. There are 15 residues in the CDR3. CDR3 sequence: CASSLSGDSNEKLFF. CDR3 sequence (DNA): TGTGCCAGCAGCCTCTCTGGTGACAGTAATGAAAAACTGTTTTTT.

In DNA, the CDR3 is TGCGCCAGCAGCTCGGTTAGGGCGGGGGCACCACAAGAGACCCAGTACTTC. It encodes CASSSVRAGAPQETQYF. The V call is TRBV5-1, the J call TRBJ2-5; weak D call: TRBD2 (7 bases). The CDR3 has 17 amino acids. Per the germline V gene, CDR1 is SGHRS and CDR2 is YFSETQ. Between the trimmed V and J ends, which lost 3 bases and 2 bases, there was a span of 20 bases.

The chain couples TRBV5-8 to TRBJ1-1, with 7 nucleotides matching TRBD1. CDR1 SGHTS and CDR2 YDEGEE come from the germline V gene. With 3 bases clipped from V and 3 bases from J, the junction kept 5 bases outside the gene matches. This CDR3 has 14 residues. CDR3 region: CASSWAGGHTEAFF. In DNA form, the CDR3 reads TGTGCCAGCAGCTGGGCAGGGGGGCACACTGAAGCTTTCTTT.

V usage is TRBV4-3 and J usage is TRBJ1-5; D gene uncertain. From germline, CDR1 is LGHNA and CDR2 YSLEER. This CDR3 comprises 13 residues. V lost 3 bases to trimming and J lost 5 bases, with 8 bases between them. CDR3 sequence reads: CASSHRRDQPQHF. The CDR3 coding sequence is TGCGCCAGCAGCCATAGGAGGGATCAGCCCCAGCATTTT.

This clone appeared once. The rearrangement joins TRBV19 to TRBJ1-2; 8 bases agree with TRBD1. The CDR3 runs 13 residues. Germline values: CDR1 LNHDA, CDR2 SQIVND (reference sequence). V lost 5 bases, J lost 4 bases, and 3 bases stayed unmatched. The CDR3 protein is CASSPGGGYGYTF. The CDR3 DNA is TGTGCCAGTAGTCCAGGGGGCGGCTATGGCTACACCTTC.